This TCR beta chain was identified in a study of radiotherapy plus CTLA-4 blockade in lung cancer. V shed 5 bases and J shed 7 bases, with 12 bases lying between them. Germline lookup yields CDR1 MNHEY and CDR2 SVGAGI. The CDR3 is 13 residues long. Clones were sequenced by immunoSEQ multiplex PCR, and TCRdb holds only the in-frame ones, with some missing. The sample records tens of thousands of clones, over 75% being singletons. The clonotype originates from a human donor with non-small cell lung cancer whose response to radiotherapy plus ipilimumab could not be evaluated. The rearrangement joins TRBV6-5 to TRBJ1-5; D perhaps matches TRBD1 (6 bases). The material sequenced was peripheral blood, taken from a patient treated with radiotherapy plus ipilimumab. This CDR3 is CASSATGFQPQHF. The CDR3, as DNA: TGTGCCAGCAGTGCCACAGGGTTCCAGCCCCAGCATTTT.